This T cell receptor (beta chain) came from a study of shared clonotypes between healthy human individuals. This was a deep-level run. Spread over ten immunoSEQ deep assay plates, unsorted PBMC DNA underwent sequencing. Methods used by the authors: With immunoSEQ giving junction-only sequences and no quality scores, filtering differed. Measured with immunoSEQ multiplex PCR; TCRdb has only the in-frame clones, and not every one. The V and J calls and clone size come from that table; D and trimming were worked out from the DNA. The sample includes about half a million clones, 60% to 85% of them seen just once. This clone occurred once. Its antigen remains unknown. Study-wide points: Genetic and exposure-history diversity was limited by the small donor number.

Germline values: CDR1 MDHEN, CDR2 SYDVKM. This CDR3 is 13 amino acids long. V lost 1 base to trimming and J lost 3 bases, with 5 bases between them. The sequencing input was PBMCs. This receptor was taken from a woman aged 40-49 years in good health. Some clones in this sample may be carry-over from other donors' samples. This rearrangement joins TRBV28 to TRBJ2-3; D is undetermined. DNA for the CDR3: TGTGCCAGCAGTTTATCGCAAACAGATACGCAGTATTTT. It yields the protein CASSLSQTDTQYF.